A selection of T cell receptor beta chains follows, all from one sample in a study of T cells in localized non-small cell lung cancer. Using immunoSEQ multiplex PCR, the repertoire was profiled, and TCRdb retains in-frame clones only, with some absent. This table holds some 27,000 clones, approximately 90% found once. This specimen consisted of peripheral blood, obtained before any cancer treatment. These receptors were obtained from a female donor over 55 with stage III squamous cell lung carcinoma. Both conserved end residues are part of each CDR3. D genes are given only for firm matches. A row's size may be missing; if present it is once, few, many or a size class.

CDR3 protein	CDR3 DNA	D gene	V gene	J gene	clone size
CASRMDSGANVLTF	TGTGCCAGCCGGATGGATTCTGGGGCCAACGTCCTGACTTTC	NA	TRBV6-6	TRBJ2-6	NA
CASSLGQAGGNTIYF	TGTGCCAGCTCACTGGGACAGGCGGGAGGAAACACCATATATTTT	TRBD1	TRBV18	TRBJ1-3	NA
CASSERVLFSGNTIYF	TGTGCCAGCAGTGAAAGAGTCTTGTTCTCTGGAAACACCATATATTTT	NA	TRBV2	TRBJ1-3	NA
CASSLSTGGTEAFF	TGTGCCAGCAGTCTATCGACAGGGGGCACTGAAGCTTTCTTT	TRBD1	TRBV27	TRBJ1-1	NA
CASSLGTGLQETQYF	TGTGCCAGCAGCTTGGGTACAGGACTCCAAGAGACCCAGTACTTC	NA	TRBV5-4	TRBJ2-5	once
CASSPDQVTSDTQYF	TGTGCCAGCAGCCCGGATCAGGTCACTTCAGATACGCAGTATTTT	NA	TRBV5-4	TRBJ2-3	NA
CASRASGLAGPEQYF	TGTGCCAGCAGGGCCTCGGGACTAGCGGGCCCCGAGCAGTACTTC	TRBD2	TRBV6-5	TRBJ2-7	NA
CASSGDSNQPQHF	TGTGCCAGCAGTGGGGATAGCAATCAGCCCCAGCATTTT	NA	TRBV7-9	TRBJ1-5	NA
CASSDVEGQGWSPLHF	TGCGCCAGCAGTGATGTCGAAGGCCAGGGATGGTCACCCCTCCACTTT	NA	TRBV10-2	TRBJ1-6	NA
CASSPRQQTGETQYF	TGTGCCAGCTCACCGAGACAGCAAACCGGAGAGACCCAGTACTTC	NA	TRBV18	TRBJ2-5	once
CASSLEGGDQPQHF	TGTGCCAGCAGCTTGGAAGGGGGCGACCAGCCCCAGCATTTT	TRBD1	TRBV5-5	TRBJ1-5	NA
CASSQDTFSYNSPLHF	TGTGCCAGCAGCCAAGACACTTTCTCCTATAATTCACCCCTCCACTTT	NA	TRBV5-8	TRBJ1-6	NA
CASRGLAAYSYNEQFF	TGCGCCAGCAGGGGACTAGCGGCCTATTCCTACAATGAGCAGTTCTTC	TRBD2	TRBV10-2	TRBJ2-1	NA
CASSQVNQPQHF	TGTGCCTCGTCACAGGTCAATCAGCCCCAGCATTTT	NA	TRBV5-6	TRBJ1-5	NA
CASSHPSSYNEQFF	TGTGCCAGCTCACACCCGAGCTCCTACAATGAGCAGTTCTTC	NA	TRBV19	TRBJ2-1	NA
CAISADFSNQPQHF	TGTGCCATCAGCGCCGATTTTAGCAATCAGCCCCAGCATTTT	NA	TRBV10-3	TRBJ1-5	once
CASSIRDRVFGYTF	TGTGCCAGTAGTATCCGGGACAGAGTTTTTGGCTACACCTTC	TRBD1	TRBV19	TRBJ1-2	once
CASSFNWGTDRYGYTF	TGCGCCAGCAGCTTCAATTGGGGGACGGACCGTTATGGCTACACCTTC	NA	TRBV4-1	TRBJ1-2	NA
CASSLEPSNTEAFF	TGCGCCAGCAGCTTGGAACCGTCGAACACTGAAGCTTTCTTT	NA	TRBV5-1	TRBJ1-1	NA
CASSLAETNYGYTF	TGTGCCAGCAGCTTAGCAGAGACTAACTATGGCTACACCTTC	NA	TRBV13	TRBJ1-2	NA
CASSIVAAGMETQYF	TGTGCCAGTAGTATAGTAGCGGCGGGAATGGAGACCCAGTACTTC	NA	TRBV19	TRBJ2-5	NA
CASSSEAGGITEAFF	TGTGCCAGCAGCTCCGAAGCAGGAGGAATCACTGAAGCTTTCTTT	NA	TRBV7-2	TRBJ1-1	NA
CASSLQPDEPQHF	TGTGCCAGCAGCCTACAACCCGACGAACCCCAGCATTTT	NA	TRBV5-5	TRBJ1-5	NA
CASSMGRETQYF	TGCGCCAGCAGCATGGGACGAGAGACCCAGTACTTC	NA	TRBV5-1	TRBJ2-5	NA
CASVPTGGPNTGELFF	TGCGCCAGCGTTCCTACAGGGGGCCCGAACACCGGGGAGCTGTTTTTT	TRBD1	TRBV5-1	TRBJ2-2	NA
CASSLTTGENEKLFF	TGCGCCAGCAGCTTAACGACAGGCGAGAATGAAAAACTGTTTTTT	NA	TRBV5-1	TRBJ1-4	once
CASSLFGTGRTSPLHF	TGTGCCAGCAGTTTATTTGGGACAGGGAGAACGTCACCCCTCCACTTT	TRBD1	TRBV28	TRBJ1-6	NA
CASSLEGSGEKLFF	TGCGCCAGCAGCTTGGAGGGGTCCGGAGAAAAACTGTTTTTT	NA	TRBV5-1	TRBJ1-4	NA
CASSLPLQPLLGVAF	TGTGCCAGCAGTTTACCCCTCCAGCCTTTGCTTGGGGTGGCCTTT	NA	TRBV28	TRBJ1-1	once
CASSPRGQGSGANVLTF	TGTGCCAGCTCTCCCCGTGGACAGGGGTCGGGGGCCAACGTCCTGACTTTC	TRBD1	TRBV18	TRBJ2-6	NA
CASSLAGPISYEQYF	TGTGCCAGCAGCTTAGCAGGGCCCATATCCTACGAGCAGTACTTC	NA	TRBV7-6	TRBJ2-7	NA
CASSIVPGLADNEQFF	TGTGCCAGTAGTATAGTTCCCGGACTAGCGGACAATGAGCAGTTCTTC	TRBD2	TRBV19	TRBJ2-1	NA
CASSHPGTYQPQHF	TGTGCCAGCAGTCATCCCGGGACATACCAGCCCCAGCATTTT	NA	TRBV6-1	TRBJ1-5	NA
CASSELAQLKLFF	TGTGCCAGCAGTGAATTAGCCCAGTTGAAACTGTTTTTT	NA	TRBV2	TRBJ1-4	NA
CASSLASGPDEQFF	TGTGCCAGCAGCTTAGCGTCAGGTCCGGATGAGCAGTTCTTC	NA	TRBV7-9	TRBJ2-1	NA
CASSFRGNSPLHF	TGTGCCAGCAGCTTTCGGGGGAACTCACCCCTCCACTTT	NA	TRBV13	TRBJ1-6	NA
CASRVRDRALEQYF	TGTGCCAGCAGGGTCCGGGACAGGGCCCTCGAGCAGTACTTC	TRBD1	TRBV27	TRBJ2-7	NA
CASSLNGGQGVWGYTF	TGTGCCAGCAGCCTTAATGGGGGACAGGGGGTATGGGGCTACACCTTC	TRBD1	TRBV7-2	TRBJ1-2	NA
CATSRERVYDQPQHF	TGTGCCACCAGCCGAGAGAGGGTTTACGATCAGCCCCAGCATTTT	NA	TRBV15	TRBJ1-5	NA
CASSWQGNYNEQFF	TGTGCCAGCAGTTGGCAGGGCAATTACAATGAGCAGTTCTTC	NA	TRBV6-5	TRBJ2-1	NA
CASSSGLVRADTQYF	TGTGCCAGCAGCTCGGGACTAGTTAGGGCAGATACGCAGTATTTT	TRBD2	TRBV5-4	TRBJ2-3	NA
CAIVDNYNEQFF	TGTGCTATAGTTGACAACTACAATGAGCAGTTCTTC	NA	TRBV10-3	TRBJ2-1	NA
CASSPGVGDTEAFF	TGTGCCAGCAGCCCCGGGGTGGGAGACACTGAAGCTTTCTTT	NA	TRBV5-4	TRBJ1-1	NA
CASSDDRFTSTDTQYF	TGTGCCAGCAGCGATGACAGATTTACTAGCACAGATACGCAGTATTTT	NA	TRBV9	TRBJ2-3	once
CASSPSGTATSTDTQYF	TGTGCCAGCTCACCAAGCGGGACCGCCACTAGCACAGATACGCAGTATTTT	TRBD2	TRBV18	TRBJ2-3	once
CAWSETGVPDTQYF	TGTGCCTGGAGTGAGACAGGGGTCCCAGATACGCAGTATTTT	TRBD1	TRBV30	TRBJ2-3	NA
CASSRTDEQFF	TGTGCCAGCTCACGGACAGATGAGCAGTTCTTC	NA	TRBV18	TRBJ2-1	NA
CASSYGTSGANTGELFF	TGCGCCAGCAGCTATGGCACTAGCGGAGCGAACACCGGGGAGCTGTTTTTT	TRBD2	TRBV5-1	TRBJ2-2	NA
CASSRPGEGGTETQYF	TGTGCCAGCAGCCGCCCGGGGGAGGGGGGAACAGAGACCCAGTACTTC	NA	TRBV5-6	TRBJ2-5	NA
CASSLAGTSGSNEQFF	TGTGCCAGCAGCTTGGCGGGGACTAGCGGGAGTAATGAGCAGTTCTTC	TRBD2	TRBV5-4	TRBJ2-1	NA
CSVDGPKGTDTQYF	TGCAGCGTTGACGGCCCTAAGGGTACAGATACGCAGTATTTT	NA	TRBV29-1	TRBJ2-3	NA